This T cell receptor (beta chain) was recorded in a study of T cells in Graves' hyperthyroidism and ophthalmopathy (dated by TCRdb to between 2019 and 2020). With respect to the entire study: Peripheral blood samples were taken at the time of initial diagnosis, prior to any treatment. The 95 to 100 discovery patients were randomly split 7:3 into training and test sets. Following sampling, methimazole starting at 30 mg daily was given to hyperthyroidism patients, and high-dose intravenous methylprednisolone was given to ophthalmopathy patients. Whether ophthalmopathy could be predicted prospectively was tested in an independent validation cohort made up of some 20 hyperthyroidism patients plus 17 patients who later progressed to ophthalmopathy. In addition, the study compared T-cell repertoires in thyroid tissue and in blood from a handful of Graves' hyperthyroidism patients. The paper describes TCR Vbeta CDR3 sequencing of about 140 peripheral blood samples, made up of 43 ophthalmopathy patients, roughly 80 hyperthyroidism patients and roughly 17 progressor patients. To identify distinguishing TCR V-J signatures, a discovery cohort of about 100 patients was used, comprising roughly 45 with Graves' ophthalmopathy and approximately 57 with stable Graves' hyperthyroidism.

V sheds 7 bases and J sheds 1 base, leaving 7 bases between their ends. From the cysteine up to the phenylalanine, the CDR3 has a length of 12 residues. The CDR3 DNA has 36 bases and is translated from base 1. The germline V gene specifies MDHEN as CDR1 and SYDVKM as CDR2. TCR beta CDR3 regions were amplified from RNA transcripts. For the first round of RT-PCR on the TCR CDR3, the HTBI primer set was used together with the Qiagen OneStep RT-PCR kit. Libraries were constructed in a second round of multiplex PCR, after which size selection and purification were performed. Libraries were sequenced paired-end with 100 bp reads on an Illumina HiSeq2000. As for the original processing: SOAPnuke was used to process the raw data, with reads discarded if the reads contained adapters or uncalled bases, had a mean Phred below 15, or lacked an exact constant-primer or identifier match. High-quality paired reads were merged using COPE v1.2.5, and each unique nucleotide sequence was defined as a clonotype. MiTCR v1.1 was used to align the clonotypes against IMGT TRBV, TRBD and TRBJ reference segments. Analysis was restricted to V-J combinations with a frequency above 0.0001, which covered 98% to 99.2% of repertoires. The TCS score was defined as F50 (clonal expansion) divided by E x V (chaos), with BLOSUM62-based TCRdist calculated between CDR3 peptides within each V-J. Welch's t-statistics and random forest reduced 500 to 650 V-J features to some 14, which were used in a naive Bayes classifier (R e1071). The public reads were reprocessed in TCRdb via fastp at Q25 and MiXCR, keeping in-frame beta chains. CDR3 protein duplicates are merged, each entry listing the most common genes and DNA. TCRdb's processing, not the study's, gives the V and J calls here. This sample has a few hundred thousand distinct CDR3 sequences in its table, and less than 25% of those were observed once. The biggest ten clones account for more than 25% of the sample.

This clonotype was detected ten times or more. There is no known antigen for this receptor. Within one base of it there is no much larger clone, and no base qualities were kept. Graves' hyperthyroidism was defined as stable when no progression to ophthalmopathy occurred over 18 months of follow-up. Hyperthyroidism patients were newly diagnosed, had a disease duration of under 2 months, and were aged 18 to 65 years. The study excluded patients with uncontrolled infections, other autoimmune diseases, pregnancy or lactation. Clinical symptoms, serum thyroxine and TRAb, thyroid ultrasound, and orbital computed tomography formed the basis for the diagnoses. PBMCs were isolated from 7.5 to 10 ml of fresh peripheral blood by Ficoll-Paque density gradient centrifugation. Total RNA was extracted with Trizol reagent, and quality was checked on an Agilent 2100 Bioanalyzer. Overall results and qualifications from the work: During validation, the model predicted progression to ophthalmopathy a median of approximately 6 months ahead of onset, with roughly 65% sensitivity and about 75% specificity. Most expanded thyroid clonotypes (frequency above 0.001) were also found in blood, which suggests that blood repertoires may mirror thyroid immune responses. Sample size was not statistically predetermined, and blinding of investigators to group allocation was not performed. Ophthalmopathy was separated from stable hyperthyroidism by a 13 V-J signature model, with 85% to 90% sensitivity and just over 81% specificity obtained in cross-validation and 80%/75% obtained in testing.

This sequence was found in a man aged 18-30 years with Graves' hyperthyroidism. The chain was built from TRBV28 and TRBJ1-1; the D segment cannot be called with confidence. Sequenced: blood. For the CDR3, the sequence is CASTSQNTEAFF. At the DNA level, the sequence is TGTGCCAGCACCTCGCAGAACACTGAAGCTTTCTTT.